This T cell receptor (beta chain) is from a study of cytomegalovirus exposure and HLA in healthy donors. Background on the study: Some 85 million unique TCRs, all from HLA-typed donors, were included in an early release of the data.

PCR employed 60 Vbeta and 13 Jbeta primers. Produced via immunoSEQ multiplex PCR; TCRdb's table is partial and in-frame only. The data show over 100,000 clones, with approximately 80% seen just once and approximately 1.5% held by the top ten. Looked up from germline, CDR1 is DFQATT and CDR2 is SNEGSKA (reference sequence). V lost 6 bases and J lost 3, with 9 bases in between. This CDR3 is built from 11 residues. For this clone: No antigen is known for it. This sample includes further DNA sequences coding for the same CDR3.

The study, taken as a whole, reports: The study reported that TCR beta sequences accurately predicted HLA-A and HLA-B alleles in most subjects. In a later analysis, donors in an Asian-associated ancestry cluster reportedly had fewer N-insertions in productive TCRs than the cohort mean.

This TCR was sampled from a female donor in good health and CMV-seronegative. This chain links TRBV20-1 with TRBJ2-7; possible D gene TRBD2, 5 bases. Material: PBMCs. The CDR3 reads CSAGLYYEQYF. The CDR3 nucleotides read TGCAGTGCCGGACTCTACTACGAGCAGTACTTC.